This section outlines one T cell receptor beta chain sequence together with its context. The participants were between about 18 and 90 years old and came from roughly 25 US areas. The data belong to a study of blood T cell repertoires in COVID-19. The table came from immunoSEQ multiplex PCR; TCRdb's copy has only in-frame clones and leaves some out. Among approximately 300,000 clones listed, 90% were seen once. Looked up from germline, CDR1 is SQVTM and CDR2 is ANQGSEA. Trimming removed 7 bases from V and 4 bases from J, with 17 bases in between. CDR3 length: 13 amino acids. This TCR derives from a woman aged 25 to 39 who had been exposed to COVID-19. The chain joins TRBV29-1 to TRBJ2-7, with D possibly being TRBD2 (5 bases). Input material: PBMCs or T cells enriched from blood (not recorded which). Here the CDR3 reads CSGRGGRAYEQYF. The CDR3, as DNA: TGCAGCGGACGGGGTGGCAGAGCATACGAGCAGTACTTC.